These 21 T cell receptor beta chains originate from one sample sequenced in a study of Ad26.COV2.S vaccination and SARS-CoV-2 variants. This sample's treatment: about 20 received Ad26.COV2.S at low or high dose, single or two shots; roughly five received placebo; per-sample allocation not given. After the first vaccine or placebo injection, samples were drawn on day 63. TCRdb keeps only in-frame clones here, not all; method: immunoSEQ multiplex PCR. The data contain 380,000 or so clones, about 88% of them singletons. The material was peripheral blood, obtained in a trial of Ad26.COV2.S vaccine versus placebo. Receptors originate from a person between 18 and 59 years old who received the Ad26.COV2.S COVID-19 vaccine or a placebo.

The CDR3 sequence is CATSDLAPEQFF. CDR3 DNA: TGTGCCACCAGTGATTTAGCTCCTGAGCAGTTCTTC. The rearrangement joins TRBV24-1 to TRBJ2-1; D is unresolved. V was pared by 1 base and J by 9 bases, with 6 bases between. Per germline, CDR1 KGHDR and CDR2 SFDVKD. This CDR3 is built from 12 residues.

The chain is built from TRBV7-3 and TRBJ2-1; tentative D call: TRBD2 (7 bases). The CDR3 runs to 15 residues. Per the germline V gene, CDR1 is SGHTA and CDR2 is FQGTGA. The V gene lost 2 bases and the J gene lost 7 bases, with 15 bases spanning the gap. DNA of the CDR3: TGTGCCAGCAGCTTAGTCGGGGGGCGAGTGAATGAGCAGTTCTTC. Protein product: CASSLVGGRVNEQFF.

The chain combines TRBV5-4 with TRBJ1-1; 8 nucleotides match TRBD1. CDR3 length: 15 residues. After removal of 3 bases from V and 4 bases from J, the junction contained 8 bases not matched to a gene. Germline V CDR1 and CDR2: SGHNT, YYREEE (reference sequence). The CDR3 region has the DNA TGTGCCAGCAGCTCAGGACAGGGTGGGGGCACTGAAGCTTTCTTT. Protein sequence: CASSSGQGGGTEAFF.

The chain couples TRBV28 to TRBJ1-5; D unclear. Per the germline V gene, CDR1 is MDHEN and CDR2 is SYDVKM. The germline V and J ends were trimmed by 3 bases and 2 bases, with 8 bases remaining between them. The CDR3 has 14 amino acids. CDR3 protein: CASSFFHRNQPQHF. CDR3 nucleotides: TGTGCCAGCAGTTTCTTCCACCGCAATCAGCCCCAGCATTTT.

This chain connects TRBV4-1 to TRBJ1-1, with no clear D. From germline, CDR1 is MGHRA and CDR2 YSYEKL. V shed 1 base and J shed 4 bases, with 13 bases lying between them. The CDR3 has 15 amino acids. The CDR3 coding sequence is TGCGCCAGCAGCCAAGTGCAACATGTTGGCACTGAAGCTTTCTTT. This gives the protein CASSQVQHVGTEAFF.

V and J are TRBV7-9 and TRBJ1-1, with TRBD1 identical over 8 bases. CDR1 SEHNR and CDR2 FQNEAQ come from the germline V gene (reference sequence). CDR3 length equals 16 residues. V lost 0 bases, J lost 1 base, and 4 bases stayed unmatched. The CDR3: CASSLASGQGNTEAFF. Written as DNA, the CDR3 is TGTGCCAGCAGCTTAGCATCCGGACAGGGGAACACTGAAGCTTTCTTT.

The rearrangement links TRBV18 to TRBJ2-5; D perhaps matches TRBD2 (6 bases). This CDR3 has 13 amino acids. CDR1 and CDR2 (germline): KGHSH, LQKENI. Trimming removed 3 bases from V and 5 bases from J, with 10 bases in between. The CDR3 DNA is TGTGCCAGCTCACCTAGCAGCGGGGAGACCCAGTACTTC. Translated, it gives CASSPSSGETQYF.

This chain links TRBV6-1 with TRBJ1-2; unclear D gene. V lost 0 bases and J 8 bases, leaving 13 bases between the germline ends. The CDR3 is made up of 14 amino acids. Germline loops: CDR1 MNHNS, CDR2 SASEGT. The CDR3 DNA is TGTGCCAGCAGTGAAGCGCTTCGGGGAACCGGCTACACCTTC. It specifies CASSEALRGTGYTF.

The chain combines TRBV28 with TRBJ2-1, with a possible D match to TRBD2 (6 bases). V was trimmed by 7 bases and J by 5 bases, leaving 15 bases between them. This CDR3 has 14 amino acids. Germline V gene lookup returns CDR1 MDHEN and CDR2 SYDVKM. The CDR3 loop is CASIEIRGNNEQFF. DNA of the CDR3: TGTGCCAGCATAGAAATACGGGGGAACAATGAGCAGTTCTTC.

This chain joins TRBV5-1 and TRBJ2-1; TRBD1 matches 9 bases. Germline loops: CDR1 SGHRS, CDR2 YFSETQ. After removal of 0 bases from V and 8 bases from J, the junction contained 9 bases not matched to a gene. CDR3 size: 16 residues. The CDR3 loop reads CASSLAQGQGDDEQFF. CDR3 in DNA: TGCGCCAGCAGCTTGGCGCAGGGACAGGGTGACGATGAGCAGTTCTTC.

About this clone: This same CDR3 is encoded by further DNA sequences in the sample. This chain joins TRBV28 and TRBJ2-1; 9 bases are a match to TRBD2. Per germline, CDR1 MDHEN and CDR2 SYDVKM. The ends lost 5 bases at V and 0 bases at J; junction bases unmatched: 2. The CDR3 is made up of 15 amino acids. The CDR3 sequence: CASSVSGSSYNEQFF. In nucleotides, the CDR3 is TGTGCCAGCAGTGTTAGCGGGAGCTCCTACAATGAGCAGTTCTTC. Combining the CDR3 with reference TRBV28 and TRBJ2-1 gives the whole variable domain DVKVTQSSRYLVKRTGEKVFLECVQDMDHENMFWYRQDPGLGLRLIYFSYDVKMKEKGDIPEGYSVSREKKERFSLILESASTNQTSMYLCASSVSGSSYNEQFFGPGTRLTVL.

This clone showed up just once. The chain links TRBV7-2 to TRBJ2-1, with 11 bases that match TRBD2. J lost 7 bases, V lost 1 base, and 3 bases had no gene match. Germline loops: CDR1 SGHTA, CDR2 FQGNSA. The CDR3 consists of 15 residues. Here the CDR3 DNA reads TGTGCCAGCAGCTTAGTCTCTAGCGGGAGGAATGAGCAGTTCTTC. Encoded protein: CASSLVSSGRNEQFF.

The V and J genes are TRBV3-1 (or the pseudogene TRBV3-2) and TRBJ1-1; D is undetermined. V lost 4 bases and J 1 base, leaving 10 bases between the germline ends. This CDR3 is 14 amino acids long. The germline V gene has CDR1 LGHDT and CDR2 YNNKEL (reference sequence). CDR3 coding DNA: TGTGCCAGCAGCCTCCCCGGGAGGAACACTGAAGCTTTCTTT. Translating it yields CASSLPGRNTEAFF.

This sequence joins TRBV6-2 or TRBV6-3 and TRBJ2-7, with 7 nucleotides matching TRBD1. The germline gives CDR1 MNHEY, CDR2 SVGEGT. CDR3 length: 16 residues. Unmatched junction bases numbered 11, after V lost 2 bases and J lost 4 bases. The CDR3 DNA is TGTGCCAGCAGTTACCTAAGACAGGGTAAATTGTACGAGCAGTACTTC. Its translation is CASSYLRQGKLYEQYF.

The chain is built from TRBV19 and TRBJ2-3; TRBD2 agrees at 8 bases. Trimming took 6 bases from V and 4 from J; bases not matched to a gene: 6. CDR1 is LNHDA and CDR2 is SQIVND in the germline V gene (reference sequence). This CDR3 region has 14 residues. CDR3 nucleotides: TGTGCCAGTAGCCGGACTAGCTTCTCAGATACGCAGTATTTT. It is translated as CASSRTSFSDTQYF.

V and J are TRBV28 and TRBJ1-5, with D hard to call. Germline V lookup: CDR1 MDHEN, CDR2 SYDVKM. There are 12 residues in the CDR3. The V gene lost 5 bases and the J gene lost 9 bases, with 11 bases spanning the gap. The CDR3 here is CASSAGLWPQHF. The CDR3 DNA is TGTGCCAGCAGTGCCGGACTTTGGCCCCAGCATTTT.

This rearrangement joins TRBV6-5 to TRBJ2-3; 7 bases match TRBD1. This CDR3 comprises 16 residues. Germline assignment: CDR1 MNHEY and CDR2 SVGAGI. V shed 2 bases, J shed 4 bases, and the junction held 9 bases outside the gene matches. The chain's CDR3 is CASSYEGANRADTQYF. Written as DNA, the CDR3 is TGTGCCAGCAGTTACGAGGGGGCTAATAGGGCAGATACGCAGTATTTT.

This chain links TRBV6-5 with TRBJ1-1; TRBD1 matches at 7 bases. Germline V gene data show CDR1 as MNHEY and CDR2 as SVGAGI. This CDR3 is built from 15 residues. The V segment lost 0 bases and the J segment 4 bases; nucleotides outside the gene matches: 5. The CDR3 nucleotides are TGTGCCAGCAGTTACTCCCCAGGGGGATTCACTGAAGCTTTCTTT. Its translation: CASSYSPGGFTEAFF.

CDR3 sequence (DNA): TGTGCCAGCTCACCCACCGAATCACAGAAAGGAAGCGAAGCTTTCTTT. This codes for CASSPTESQKGSEAFF. The chain is built from TRBV18 and TRBJ1-1; D is unclear. The CDR3 is 16 residues long. Germline V gene sequence: CDR1 KGHSH, CDR2 LQKENI. Trimming removed 3 bases at V and 8 bases at J, with 22 bases between. Based on the CDR3 plus reference TRBV18 and TRBJ1-1, the full variable domain is NAGVMQNPRHLVRRRGQEARLRCSPMKGHSHVYWYRQLPEEGLKFMVYLQKENIIDESGMPKERFSAEFPKEGPSILRIQQVVRGDSAAYFCASSPTESQKGSEAFFGQGTRLTVV.

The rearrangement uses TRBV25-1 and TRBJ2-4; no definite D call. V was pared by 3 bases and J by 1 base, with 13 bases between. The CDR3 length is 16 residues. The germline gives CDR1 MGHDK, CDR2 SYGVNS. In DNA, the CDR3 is TGTGCCAGCAGTGATTGCCAGTCTATGGCCAAAAACATTCAGTACTTC. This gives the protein CASSDCQSMAKNIQYF. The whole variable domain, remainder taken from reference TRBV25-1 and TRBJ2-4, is EADIYQTPRYLVIGTGKKITLECSQTMGHDKMYWYQQDPGMELHLIHYSYGVNSTEKGDLSSESTVSRIRTEHFPLTLESARPSHTSQYLCASSDCQSMAKNIQYFGAGTRLSVL.

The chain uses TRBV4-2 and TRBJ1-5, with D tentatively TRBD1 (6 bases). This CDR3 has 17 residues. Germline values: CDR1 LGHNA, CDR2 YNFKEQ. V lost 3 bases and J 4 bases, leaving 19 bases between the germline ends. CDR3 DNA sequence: TGTGCCAGCAGCCACACGCGAGGCAGGGGTCGGAATCAGCCCCAGCATTTT. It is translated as CASSHTRGRGRNQPQHF.